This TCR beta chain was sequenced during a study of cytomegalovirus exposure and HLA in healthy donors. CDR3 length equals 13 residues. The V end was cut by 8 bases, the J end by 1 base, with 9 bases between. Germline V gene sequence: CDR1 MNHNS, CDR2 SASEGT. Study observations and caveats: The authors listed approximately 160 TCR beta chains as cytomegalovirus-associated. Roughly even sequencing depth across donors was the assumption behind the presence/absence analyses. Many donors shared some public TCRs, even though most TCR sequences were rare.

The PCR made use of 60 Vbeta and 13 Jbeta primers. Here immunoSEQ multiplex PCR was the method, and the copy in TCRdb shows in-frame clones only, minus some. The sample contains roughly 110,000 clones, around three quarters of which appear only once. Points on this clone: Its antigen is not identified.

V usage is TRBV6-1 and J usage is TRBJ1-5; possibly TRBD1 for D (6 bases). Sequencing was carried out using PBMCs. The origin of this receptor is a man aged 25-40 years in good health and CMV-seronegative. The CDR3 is CASLGQSNQPQHF. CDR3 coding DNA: TGTGCCAGCCTAGGACAGAGCAATCAGCCCCAGCATTTT.